This T cell receptor beta chain stems from a study of T cells in Graves' hyperthyroidism and ophthalmopathy. Study at large: Peripheral blood specimens were obtained at initial diagnosis, prior to any treatment. Notes on the study in general: The model anticipated ophthalmopathy a median around six months pre-onset.

This clonotype occurred many times. Its antigen is not identified. Researchers amplified the TCR beta CDR3 regions from RNA transcripts. Using the HTBI primer set, a first-round RT-PCR was run on the TCR CDR3. TCRdb processed the multiplex PCR reads anew with MiXCR; each CDR3 protein has one entry. This sample has hundreds of thousands of distinct CDR3 sequences, with around 22% found just once. Germline V CDR1 and CDR2: DFQATT, SNEGSKA (reference sequence). With 0 bases removed from V and 3 bases from J, the gap between germline ends came to 9 bases. CDR3 length equals 14 residues. The receptor was isolated from a woman aged 25 to 39 with Graves' ophthalmopathy. Sequenced sample: blood. The gene calls are TRBV20-1 and TRBJ1-3, with D perhaps matching TRBD1 (5 bases). The CDR3 nucleotides read TGCAGTGCTAGAGATTTTGGGGGTGGAAACACCATATATTTT. Protein: CSARDFGGGNTIYF.